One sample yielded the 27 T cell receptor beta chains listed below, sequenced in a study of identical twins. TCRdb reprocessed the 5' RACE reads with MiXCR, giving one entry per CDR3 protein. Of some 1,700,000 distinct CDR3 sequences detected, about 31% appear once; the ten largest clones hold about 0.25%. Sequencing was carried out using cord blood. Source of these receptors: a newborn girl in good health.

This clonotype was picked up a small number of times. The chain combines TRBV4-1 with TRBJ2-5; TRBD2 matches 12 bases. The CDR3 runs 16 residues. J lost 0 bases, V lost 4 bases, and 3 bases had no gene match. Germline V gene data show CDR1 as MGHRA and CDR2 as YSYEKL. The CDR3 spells CASSPTSGGHQETQYF. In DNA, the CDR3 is TGCGCCAGCAGCCCGACTAGCGGGGGCCACCAAGAGACCCAGTACTTC.

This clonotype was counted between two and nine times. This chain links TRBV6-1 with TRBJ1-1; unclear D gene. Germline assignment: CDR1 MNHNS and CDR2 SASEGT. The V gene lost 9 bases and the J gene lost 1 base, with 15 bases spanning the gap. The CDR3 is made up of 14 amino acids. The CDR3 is CASRAVLGNTEAFF. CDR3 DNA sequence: TGTGCCAGTAGGGCTGTTCTAGGGAACACTGAAGCTTTCTTT.

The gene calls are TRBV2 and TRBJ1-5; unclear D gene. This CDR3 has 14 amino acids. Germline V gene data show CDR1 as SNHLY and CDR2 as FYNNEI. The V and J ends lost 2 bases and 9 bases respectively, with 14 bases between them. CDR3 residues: CASSESSAGPPQHF. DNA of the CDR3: TGTGCCAGCAGTGAAAGTTCGGCAGGACCGCCCCAGCATTTT.

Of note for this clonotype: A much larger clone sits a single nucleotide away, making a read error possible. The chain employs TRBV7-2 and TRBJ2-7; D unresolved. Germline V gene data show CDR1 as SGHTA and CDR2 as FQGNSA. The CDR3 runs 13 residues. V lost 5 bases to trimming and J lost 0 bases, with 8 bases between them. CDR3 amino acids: CASSRAASYEQYF. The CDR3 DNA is TGTGCCAGCAGCCGGGCAGCCTCCTACGAGCAGTACTTC.

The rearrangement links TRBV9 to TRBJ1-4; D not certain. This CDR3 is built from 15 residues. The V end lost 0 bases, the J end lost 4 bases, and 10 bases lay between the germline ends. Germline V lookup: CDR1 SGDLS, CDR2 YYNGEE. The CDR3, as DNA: TGTGCCAGCAGCGTAGAGCCGGACGGTAATGAAAAACTGTTTTTT. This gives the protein CASSVEPDGNEKLFF.

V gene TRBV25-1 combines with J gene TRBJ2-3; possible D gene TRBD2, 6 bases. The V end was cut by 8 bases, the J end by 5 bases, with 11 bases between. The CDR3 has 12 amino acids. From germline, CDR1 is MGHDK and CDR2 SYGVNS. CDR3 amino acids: CASSREEDTQYF. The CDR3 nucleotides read TGTGCCAGCTCTAGGGAGGAAGATACGCAGTATTTT.

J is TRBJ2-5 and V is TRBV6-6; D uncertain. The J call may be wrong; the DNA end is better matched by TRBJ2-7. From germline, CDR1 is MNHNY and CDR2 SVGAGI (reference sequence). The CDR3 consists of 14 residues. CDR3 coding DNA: TGTGCCAGCAGTTACTCTCTGGGCGCCCACGAGCAGTACTTC. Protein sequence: CASSYSLGAHEQYF.

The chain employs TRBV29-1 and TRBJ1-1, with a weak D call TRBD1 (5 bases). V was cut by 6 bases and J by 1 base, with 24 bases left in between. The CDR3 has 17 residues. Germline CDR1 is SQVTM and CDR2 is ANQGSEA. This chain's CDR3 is CSVLIWARQGRNTEAFF. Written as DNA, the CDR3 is TGCAGCGTCCTAATCTGGGCCCGGCAGGGCAGGAACACTGAAGCTTTCTTT.

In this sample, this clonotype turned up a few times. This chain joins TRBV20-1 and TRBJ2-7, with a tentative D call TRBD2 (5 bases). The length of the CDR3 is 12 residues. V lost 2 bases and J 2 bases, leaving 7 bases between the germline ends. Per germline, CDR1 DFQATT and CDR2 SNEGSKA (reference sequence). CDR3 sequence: CSARLATYEQYF. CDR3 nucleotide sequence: TGCAGTGCTAGACTAGCTACCTACGAGCAGTACTTC.

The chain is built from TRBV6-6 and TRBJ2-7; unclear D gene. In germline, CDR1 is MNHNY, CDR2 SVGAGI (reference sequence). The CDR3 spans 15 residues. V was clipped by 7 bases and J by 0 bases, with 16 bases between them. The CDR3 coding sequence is TGTGCCAGCAAAAGCCGTCCCGACCTCTCCTACGAGCAGTACTTC. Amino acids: CASKSRPDLSYEQYF.

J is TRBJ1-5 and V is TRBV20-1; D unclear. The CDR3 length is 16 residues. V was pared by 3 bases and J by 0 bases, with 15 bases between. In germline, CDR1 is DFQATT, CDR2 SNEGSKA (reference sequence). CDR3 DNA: TGCAGTGCTAGTGGAGGATACCCCTCTAGCAATCAGCCCCAGCATTTT. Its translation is CSASGGYPSSNQPQHF.

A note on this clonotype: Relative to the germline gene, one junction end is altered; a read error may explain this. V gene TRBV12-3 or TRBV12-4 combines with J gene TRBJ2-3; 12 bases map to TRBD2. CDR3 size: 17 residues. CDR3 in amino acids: CASSPRLAGVRADAQYF. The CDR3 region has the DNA TGTGCCAGCAGTCCCAGACTAGCGGGAGTGCGCGCAGATGCGCAGTATTTT.

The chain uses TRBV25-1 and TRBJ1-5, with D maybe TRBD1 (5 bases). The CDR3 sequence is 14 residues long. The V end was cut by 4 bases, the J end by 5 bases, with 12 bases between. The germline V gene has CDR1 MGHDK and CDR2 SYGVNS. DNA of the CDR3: TGTGCCAGCAGTGGAGGGTTGGGGGATCAGCCCCAGCATTTT. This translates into CASSGGLGDQPQHF.

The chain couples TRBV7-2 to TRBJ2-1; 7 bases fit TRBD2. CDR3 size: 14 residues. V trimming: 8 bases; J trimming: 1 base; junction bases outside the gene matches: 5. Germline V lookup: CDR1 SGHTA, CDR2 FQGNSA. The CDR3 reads CASLNSGSYNEQFF. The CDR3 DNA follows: TGTGCCAGCCTCAATAGCGGGTCCTACAATGAGCAGTTCTTC.

Here the CDR3 reads CASSRSQGYNSPLHF. CDR3 sequence (DNA): TGCGCCAGCAGCCGATCACAGGGATATAATTCACCCCTCCACTTT. V usage is TRBV4-1 and J usage is TRBJ1-6; perhaps TRBD1 as D (6 bases). The germline V gene encodes CDR1 MGHRA and CDR2 YSYEKL. This CDR3 has 15 residues. Trimming left V 4 bases short and J 4 bases short, with 11 bases between.

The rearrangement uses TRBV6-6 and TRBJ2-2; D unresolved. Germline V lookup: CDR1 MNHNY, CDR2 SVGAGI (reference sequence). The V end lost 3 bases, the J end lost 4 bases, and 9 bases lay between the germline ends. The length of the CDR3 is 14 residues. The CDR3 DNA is TGTGCCAGCAGTTATCCGTCTAGCACCGGGGAGCTGTTTTTT. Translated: CASSYPSSTGELFF.

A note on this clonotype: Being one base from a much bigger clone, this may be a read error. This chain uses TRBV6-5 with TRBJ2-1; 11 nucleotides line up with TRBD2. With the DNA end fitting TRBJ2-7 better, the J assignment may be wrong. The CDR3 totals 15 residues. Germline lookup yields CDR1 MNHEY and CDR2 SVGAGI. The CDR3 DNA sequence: TGTGCCAGCAGGCAGACTAGCGGGATTCCCAATGAGCAGTACTTC. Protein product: CASRQTSGIPNEQYF.

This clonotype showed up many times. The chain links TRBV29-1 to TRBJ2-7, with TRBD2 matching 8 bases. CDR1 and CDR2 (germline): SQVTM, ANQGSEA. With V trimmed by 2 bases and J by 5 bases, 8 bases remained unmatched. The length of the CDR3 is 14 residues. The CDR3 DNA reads TGCAGCGTTGAAAGGAGCGGGAGCCTCAACGAGCAGTACTTC. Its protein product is CSVERSGSLNEQYF.

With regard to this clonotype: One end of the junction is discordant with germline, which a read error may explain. CDR3: CASSPQGEEDNERLFF. CDR3 DNA: TGCGCCAGCAGCCCCCAAGGGGAGGAGGATAATGAAAGACTGTTTTTT. V and J are TRBV4-1 and TRBJ1-4; D is perhaps TRBD1 (5 bases). From germline, CDR1 is MGHRA and CDR2 YSYEKL. The CDR3 has 16 amino acids.

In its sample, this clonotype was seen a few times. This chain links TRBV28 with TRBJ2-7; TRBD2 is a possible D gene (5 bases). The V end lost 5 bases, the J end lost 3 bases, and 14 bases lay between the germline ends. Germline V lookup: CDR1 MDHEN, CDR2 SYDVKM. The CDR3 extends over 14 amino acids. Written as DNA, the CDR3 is TGTGCCAGCAGTCAACCGGGATCCTACTACGAGCAGTACTTC. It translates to CASSQPGSYYEQYF.

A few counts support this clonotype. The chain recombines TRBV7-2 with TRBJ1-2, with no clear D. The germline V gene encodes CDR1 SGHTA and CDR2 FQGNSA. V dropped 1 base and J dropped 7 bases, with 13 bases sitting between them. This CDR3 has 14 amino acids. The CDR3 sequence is CASSLVRASGGYTF. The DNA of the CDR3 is TGTGCCAGCAGCTTAGTGCGGGCGTCCGGTGGCTACACCTTC.

The CDR3 spells CASSLGGGLEAFF. The CDR3 region has the DNA TGTGCCAGCAGTTTAGGGGGTGGCCTAGAAGCTTTCTTT. The chain carries TRBV12-3 or TRBV12-4 and TRBJ1-1; D gene ambiguous. The CDR3 consists of 13 residues. With 1 base removed from V and 8 bases from J, the gap between germline ends came to 11 bases.

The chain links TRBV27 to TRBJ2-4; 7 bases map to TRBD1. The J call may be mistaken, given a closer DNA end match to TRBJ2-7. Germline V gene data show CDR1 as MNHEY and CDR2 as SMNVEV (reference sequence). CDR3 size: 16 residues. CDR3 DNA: TGTGCCAGCAGTGTAGTGACAGGGTCCGTTTCCTACGAGCAGTACTTC. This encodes CASSVVTGSVSYEQYF.

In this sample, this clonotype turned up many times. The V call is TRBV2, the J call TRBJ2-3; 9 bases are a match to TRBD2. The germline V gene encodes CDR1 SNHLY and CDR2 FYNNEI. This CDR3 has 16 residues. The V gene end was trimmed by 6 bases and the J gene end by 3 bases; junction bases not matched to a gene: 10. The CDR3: CASRRTGTSRTDTQYF. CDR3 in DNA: TGTGCCAGCAGAAGAACCGGGACTAGCCGTACAGATACGCAGTATTTT.

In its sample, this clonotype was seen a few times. Here the CDR3 reads CSVELNREYTDTQYF. The CDR3 DNA follows: TGCAGCGTTGAATTAAACAGGGAATACACAGATACGCAGTATTTT. The rearrangement links TRBV29-1 to TRBJ2-3; D is perhaps TRBD1 (6 bases). The V end was cut by 2 bases, the J end by 2 bases, with 14 bases between. This CDR3 spans 15 amino acids. Germline loops: CDR1 SQVTM, CDR2 ANQGSEA.

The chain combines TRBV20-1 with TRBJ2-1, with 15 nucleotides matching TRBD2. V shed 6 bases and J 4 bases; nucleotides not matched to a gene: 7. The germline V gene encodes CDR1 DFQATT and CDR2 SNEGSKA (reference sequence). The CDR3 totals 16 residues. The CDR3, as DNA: TGCAGTGCCGCCGGGACTAGCGGGGGGATTTACAATGAGCAGTTCTTC. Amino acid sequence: CSAAGTSGGIYNEQFF.

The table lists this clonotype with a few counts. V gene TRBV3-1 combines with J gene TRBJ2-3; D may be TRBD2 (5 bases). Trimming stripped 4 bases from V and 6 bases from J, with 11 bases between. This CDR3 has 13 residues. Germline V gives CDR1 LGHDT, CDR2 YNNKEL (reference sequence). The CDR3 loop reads CASSPRLKDTQYF. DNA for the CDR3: TGTGCCAGCAGCCCTCGACTAAAGGATACGCAGTATTTT.